This TCR beta chain came from a study of cytomegalovirus exposure and HLA in healthy donors. The primer mix had 60 Vbeta and 13 Jbeta primers. Only in-frame clones appear in the TCRdb table, and some are missing; sequencing was by immunoSEQ multiplex PCR. Found here are over 70,000 clones, around 69% of them singletons; the top ten hold 9.5% to 12%. Trimming cost V 5 bases and J 4 bases; bases outside gene matches: 8. This CDR3 has 15 residues. The germline gives CDR1 SNHLY, CDR2 FYNNEI. The genes are TRBV2 and TRBJ1-3; the match to TRBD1 covers 7 bases. The receptor was derived from a human donor in good health. The material sequenced was PBMCs. CDR3 sequence reads: CASSFQGEAGNTIYF. CDR3 nucleotide sequence: TGTGCCAGCAGTTTCCAGGGGGAAGCGGGAAACACCATATATTTT.